This T cell receptor (beta chain) was found in a study of T cells after yellow fever vaccination. This clonotype was observed a few times. As yet, its antigen is unknown. TCR cDNA was made by 5'RACE template switching, adding a universal primer site and UMIs. MiXCR was run by TCRdb on the 5' RACE reads, yielding one entry per CDR3 protein. The sample consists of under 700,000 distinct CDR3 sequences, about 15% of them appearing once. Points from the study as a whole: Peak timing came faster in the weaker secondary response, day 5 versus 15.

The CDR3 covers 14 residues. Germline V gene data show CDR1 as MGHRA and CDR2 as YSYEKL. V lost 5 bases to trimming and J lost 5 bases; unmatched junction nucleotides: 1. The sequencing here drew on PBMCs, taken 5 to 6 days after the first yellow fever vaccination. This receptor was obtained from a man younger than 30 who received the YFV17D yellow fever vaccine. This chain joins TRBV4-1 and TRBJ2-2; 11 positions match TRBD1. The DNA of the CDR3 is TGCGCCAGCAGCGGGACAGGGGGGACCGGGGAGCTGTTTTTT. Translating it yields CASSGTGGTGELFF.